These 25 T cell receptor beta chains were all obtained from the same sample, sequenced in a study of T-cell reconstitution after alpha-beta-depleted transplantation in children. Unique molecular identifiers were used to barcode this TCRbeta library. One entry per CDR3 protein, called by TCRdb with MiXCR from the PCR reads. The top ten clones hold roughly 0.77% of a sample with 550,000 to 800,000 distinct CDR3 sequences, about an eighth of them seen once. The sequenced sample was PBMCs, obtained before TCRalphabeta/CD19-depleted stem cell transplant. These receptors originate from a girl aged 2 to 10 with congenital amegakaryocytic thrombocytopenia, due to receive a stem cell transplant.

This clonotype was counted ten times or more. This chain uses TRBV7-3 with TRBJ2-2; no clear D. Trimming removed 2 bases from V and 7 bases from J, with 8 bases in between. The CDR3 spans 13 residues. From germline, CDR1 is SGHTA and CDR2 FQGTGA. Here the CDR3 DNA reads TGTGCCAGCAGCTTACGATCATTCGGGGAGCTGTTTTTT. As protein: CASSLRSFGELFF.

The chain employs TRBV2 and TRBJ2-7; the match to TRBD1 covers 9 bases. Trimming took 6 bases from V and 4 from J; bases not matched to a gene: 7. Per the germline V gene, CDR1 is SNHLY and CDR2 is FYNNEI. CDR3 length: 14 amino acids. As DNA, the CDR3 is TGTGCCAGCAGCGCCGGGACAGGGAATTACGAGCAGTACTTC. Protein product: CASSAGTGNYEQYF.

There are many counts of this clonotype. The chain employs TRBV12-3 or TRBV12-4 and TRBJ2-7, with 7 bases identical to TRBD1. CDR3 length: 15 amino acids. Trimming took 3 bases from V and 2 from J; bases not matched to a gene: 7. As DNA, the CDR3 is TGTGCCAGCAGTTTGAAGGGGGCGGCCCCCTACGAGCAGTACTTC. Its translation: CASSLKGAAPYEQYF.

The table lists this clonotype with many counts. The CDR3 reads CASSLYGTGENTEAFF. The CDR3 DNA is TGCGCCAGCAGCTTGTACGGGACAGGGGAGAACACTGAAGCTTTCTTT. This chain joins TRBV5-1 and TRBJ1-1; 10 nucleotides match TRBD1. There are 16 residues in the CDR3. Germline V CDR1 and CDR2: SGHRS, YFSETQ. The V and J ends lost 1 base and 1 base, in that order; junction bases with no gene match: 4.

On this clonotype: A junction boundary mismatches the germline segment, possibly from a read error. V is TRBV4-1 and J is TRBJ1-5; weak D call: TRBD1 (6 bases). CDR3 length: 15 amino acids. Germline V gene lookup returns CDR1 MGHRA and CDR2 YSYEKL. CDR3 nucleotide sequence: TGCGCCAGCAGCCAAGATCAGGGGAGCAATCAGCCCAAGCATTTT. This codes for CASSQDQGSNQPKHF.

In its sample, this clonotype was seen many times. The CDR3 bases are TGTGCCAGCAGTGAATGGGGGGGCCCTGAAGCTTTCTTT. Protein product: CASSEWGGPEAFF. This chain uses TRBV25-1 with TRBJ1-1, with a tentative D call TRBD1 (6 bases). The CDR3 has 13 residues. V lost 1 base and J lost 6, with 9 bases in between. Germline values: CDR1 MGHDK, CDR2 SYGVNS. Drawing the rest from reference TRBV25-1 and TRBJ1-1, the complete variable domain is EADIYQTPRYLVIGTGKKITLECSQTMGHDKMYWYQQDPGMELHLIHYSYGVNSTEKGDLSSESTVSRIRTEHFPLTLESARPSHTSQYLCASSEWGGPEAFFGQGTRLTVV.

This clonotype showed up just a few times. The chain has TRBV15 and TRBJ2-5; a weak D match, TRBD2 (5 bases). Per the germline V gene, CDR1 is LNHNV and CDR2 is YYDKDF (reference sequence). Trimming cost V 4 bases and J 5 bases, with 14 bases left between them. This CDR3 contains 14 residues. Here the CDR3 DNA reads TGTGCCACCAGCAACCGAGCGGCCCCCGAGACCCAGTACTTC. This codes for CATSNRAAPETQYF. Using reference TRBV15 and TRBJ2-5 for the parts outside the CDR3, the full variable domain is DAMVIQNPRYQVTQFGKPVTLSCSQTLNHNVMYWYQQKSSQAPKLLFHYYDKDFNNEADTPDNFQSRRPNTSFCFLDIRSPGLGDTAMYLCATSNRAAPETQYFGPGTRLLVL.

In DNA, the CDR3 is TGTGCCAGTAGTGCGTCGTCGGCTCGGGTGGGCTATGGCTACACCTTC. This translates into CASSASSARVGYGYTF. The chain links TRBV19 to TRBJ1-2; D unclear. The CDR3 has 16 amino acids. The ends were cut back, 5 bases at V and 4 bases at J, with 20 bases in the middle. Germline V gene sequence: CDR1 LNHDA, CDR2 SQIVND (reference sequence).

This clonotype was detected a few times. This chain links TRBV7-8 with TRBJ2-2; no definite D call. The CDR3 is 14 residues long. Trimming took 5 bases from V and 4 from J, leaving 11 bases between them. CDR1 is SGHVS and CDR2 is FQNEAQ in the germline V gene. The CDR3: CASSPPLVTGELFF. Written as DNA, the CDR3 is TGTGCCAGCAGCCCTCCTTTGGTCACCGGGGAGCTGTTTTTT.

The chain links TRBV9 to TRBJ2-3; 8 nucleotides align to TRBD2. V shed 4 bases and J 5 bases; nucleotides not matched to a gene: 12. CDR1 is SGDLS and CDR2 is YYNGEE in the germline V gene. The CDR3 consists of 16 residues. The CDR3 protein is CASSWDSGMAGDTQYF. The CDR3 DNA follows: TGTGCCAGCAGCTGGGATAGCGGGATGGCCGGAGATACGCAGTATTTT.

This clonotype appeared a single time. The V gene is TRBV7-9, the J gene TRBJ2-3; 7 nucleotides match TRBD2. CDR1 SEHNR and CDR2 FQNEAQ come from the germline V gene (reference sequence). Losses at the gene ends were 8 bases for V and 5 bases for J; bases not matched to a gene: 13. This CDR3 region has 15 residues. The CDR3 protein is CASAAAKGGQDTQYF. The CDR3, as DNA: TGTGCCAGCGCTGCGGCAAAGGGAGGGCAAGATACGCAGTATTTT. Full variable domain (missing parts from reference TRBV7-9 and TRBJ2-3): DTGVSQNPRHKITKRGQNVTFRCDPISEHNRLYWYRQTLGQGPEFLTYFQNEAQLEKSRLLSDRFSAERPKGSFSTLEIQRTEQGDSAMYLCASAAAKGGQDTQYFGPGTRLTVL.

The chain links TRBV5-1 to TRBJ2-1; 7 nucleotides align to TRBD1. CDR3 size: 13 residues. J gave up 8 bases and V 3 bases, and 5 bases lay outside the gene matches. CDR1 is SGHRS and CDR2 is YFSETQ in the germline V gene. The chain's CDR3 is CASSSQGVHEQFF. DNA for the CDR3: TGCGCCAGCAGCTCCCAGGGGGTCCATGAGCAGTTCTTC. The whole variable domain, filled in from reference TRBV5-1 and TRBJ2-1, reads KAGVTQTPRYLIKTRGQQVTLSCSPISGHRSVSWYQQTPGQGLQFLFEYFSETQRNKGNFPGRFSGRQFSNSRSEMNVSTLELGDSALYLCASSSQGVHEQFFGPGTRLTVL.

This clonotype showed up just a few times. This chain's CDR3 is CSGWREDYNEQFF. CDR3 nucleotides: TGCAGTGGCTGGAGGGAGGACTACAATGAGCAGTTCTTC. The chain combines TRBV20-1 with TRBJ2-1, with a tentative D call TRBD2 (6 bases). This CDR3 has 13 amino acids. Germline loops: CDR1 DFQATT, CDR2 SNEGSKA (reference sequence). Trimming shortened V by 7 bases and J by 3 bases, and 13 bases separated the two germline ends.

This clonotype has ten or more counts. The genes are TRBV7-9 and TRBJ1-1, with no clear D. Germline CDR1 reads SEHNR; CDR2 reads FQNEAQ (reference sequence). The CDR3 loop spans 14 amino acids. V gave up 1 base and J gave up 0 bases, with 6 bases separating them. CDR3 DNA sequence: TGTGCCAGCAGCTTAGAGGCCGTGAACACTGAAGCTTTCTTT. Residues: CASSLEAVNTEAFF.

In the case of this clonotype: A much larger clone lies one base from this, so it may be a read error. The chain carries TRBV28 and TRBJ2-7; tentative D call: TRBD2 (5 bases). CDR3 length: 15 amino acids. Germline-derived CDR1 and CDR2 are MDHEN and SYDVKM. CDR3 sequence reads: CASSPRRGLVIEQHF. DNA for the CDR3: TGTGCCAGCAGCCCCCGTAGAGGGTTGGTAATCGAGCAGCACTTC. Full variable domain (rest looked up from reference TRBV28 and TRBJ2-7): DVKVTQSSRYLVKRTGEKVFLECVQDMDHENMFWYRQDPGLGLRLIYFSYDVKMKEKGDIPEGYSVSREKKERFSLILESASTNQTSMYLCASSPRRGLVIEQHFGPGTRLTVT.

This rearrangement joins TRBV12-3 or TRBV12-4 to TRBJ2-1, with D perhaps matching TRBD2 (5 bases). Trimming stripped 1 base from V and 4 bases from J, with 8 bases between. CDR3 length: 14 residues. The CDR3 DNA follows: TGTGCCAGCAGTTTAGGGACTTTTTACAATGAGCAGTTCTTC. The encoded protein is CASSLGTFYNEQFF.

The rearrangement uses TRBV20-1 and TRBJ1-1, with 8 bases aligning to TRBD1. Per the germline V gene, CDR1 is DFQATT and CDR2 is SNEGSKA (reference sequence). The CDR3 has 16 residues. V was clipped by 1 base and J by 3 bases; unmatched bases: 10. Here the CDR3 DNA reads TGCAGTGCTAGAGCCAGGACAGGGTTGTTCGACACTGAAGCTTTCTTT. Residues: CSARARTGLFDTEAFF.

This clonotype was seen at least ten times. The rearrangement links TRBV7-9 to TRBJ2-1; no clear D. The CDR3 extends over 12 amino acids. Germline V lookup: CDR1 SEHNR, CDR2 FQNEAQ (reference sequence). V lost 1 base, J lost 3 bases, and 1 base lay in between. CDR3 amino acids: CASSLVYNEQFF. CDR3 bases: TGTGCCAGCAGCTTAGTCTACAATGAGCAGTTCTTC.

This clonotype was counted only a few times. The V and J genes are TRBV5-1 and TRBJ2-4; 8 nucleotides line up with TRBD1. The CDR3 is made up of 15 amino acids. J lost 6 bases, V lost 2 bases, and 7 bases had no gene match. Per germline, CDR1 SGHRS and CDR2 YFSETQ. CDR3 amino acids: CASSLTGGWRNIQYF. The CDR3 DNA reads TGCGCCAGCAGCTTAACAGGGGGTTGGAGAAACATTCAGTACTTC.

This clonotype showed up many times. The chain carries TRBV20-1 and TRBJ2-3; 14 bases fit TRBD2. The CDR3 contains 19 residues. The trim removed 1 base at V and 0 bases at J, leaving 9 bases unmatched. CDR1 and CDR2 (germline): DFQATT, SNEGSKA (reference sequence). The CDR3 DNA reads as TGCAGTGCTAGAGCTTCGGGACTAGCGGGAGTAGCCAGCACAGATACGCAGTATTTT. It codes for CSARASGLAGVASTDTQYF.

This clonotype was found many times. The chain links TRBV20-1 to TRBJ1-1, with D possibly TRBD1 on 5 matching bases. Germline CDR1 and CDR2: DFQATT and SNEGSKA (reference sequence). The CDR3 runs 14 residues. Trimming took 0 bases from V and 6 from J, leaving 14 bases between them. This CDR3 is CSAREQARYPEAFF. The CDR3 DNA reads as TGCAGTGCTAGAGAACAGGCTCGGTATCCTGAAGCTTTCTTT.

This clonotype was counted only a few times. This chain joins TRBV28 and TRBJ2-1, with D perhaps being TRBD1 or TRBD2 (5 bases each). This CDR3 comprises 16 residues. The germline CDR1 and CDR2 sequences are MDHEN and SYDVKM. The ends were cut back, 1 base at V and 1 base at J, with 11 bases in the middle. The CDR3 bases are TGTGCCAGCAGTTTATCAGGGTGGACTTCCTACAATGAGCAGTTCTTC. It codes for CASSLSGWTSYNEQFF.

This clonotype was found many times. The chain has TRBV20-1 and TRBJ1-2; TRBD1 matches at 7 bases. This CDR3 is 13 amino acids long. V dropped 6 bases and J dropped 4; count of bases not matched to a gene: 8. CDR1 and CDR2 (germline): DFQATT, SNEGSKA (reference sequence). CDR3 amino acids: CSAHTGEPYGYTF. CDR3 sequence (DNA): TGCAGTGCCCACACAGGGGAACCCTATGGCTACACCTTC.

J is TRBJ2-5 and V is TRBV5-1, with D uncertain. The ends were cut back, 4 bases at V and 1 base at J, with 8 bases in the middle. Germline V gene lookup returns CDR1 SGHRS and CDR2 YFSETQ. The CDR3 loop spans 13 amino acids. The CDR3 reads CASSTRPQETQYF. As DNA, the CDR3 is TGCGCCAGCAGCACCCGGCCCCAAGAGACCCAGTACTTC. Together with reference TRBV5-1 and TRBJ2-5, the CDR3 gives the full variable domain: KAGVTQTPRYLIKTRGQQVTLSCSPISGHRSVSWYQQTPGQGLQFLFEYFSETQRNKGNFPGRFSGRQFSNSRSEMNVSTLELGDSALYLCASSTRPQETQYFGPGTRLLVL.

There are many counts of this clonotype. CDR3 sequence reads: CASSFLSGRSSYEQYF. The CDR3 DNA reads TGTGCCAGCAGCTTTCTCTCGGGGAGAAGCTCCTACGAGCAGTACTTC. The rearrangement uses TRBV7-6 and TRBJ2-7, with D perhaps TRBD2 (5 bases). Trimming removed 3 bases at V and 0 bases at J, with 15 bases between. The CDR3 has 16 residues. Germline CDR1 is SGHVS and CDR2 is FNYEAQ.